Shown below are 2 T cell receptor beta chains from a single sample sequenced in a study of T cell responses to AZD1222 COVID-19 vaccine (dated by TCRdb to 2020 to 2023). Library creation used the immunoSEQ multiplex PCR assay. TCRdb stores this immuneACCESS table with in-frame sequences only. Part of the clones is absent; in the studies checked, under half of the shortfall reflects unresolved V genes, and no reason is known for the rest. The sample data list 150,000 or so clones, and roughly 91% of these were observed just once. The ten top clones hold approximately 1.5% of the sample. The sample's time point, from its label and the paper: baseline before first vaccination. The sequencing here drew on peripheral blood, taken on day 0 of AZD1222 vaccination. These receptors originate from an adult in good health.

The CDR3 spells CASSSSSETNYGYTF. The CDR3 nucleotides read TGTGCCAGCAGCTCAAGCTCAGAGACTAACTATGGCTACACCTTC. The rearrangement links TRBV7-8 to TRBJ1-2; D remains unclear. Germline V gene sequence: CDR1 SGHVS, CDR2 FQNEAQ. Trimming took off 4 bases at V and 0 bases at J, with 12 bases between the two ends. The CDR3 sequence is 15 residues long.

The V and J genes are TRBV28 and TRBJ2-7; D remains unclear. V was trimmed by 3 bases and J by 6 bases, leaving 18 bases between them. The CDR3 is 15 amino acids. Germline V CDR1 and CDR2: MDHEN, SYDVKM. The CDR3 is CASSLSSAGLGEQYF. As DNA, the CDR3 is TGTGCCAGCAGTTTGTCGTCTGCAGGCTTAGGCGAGCAGTACTTC.